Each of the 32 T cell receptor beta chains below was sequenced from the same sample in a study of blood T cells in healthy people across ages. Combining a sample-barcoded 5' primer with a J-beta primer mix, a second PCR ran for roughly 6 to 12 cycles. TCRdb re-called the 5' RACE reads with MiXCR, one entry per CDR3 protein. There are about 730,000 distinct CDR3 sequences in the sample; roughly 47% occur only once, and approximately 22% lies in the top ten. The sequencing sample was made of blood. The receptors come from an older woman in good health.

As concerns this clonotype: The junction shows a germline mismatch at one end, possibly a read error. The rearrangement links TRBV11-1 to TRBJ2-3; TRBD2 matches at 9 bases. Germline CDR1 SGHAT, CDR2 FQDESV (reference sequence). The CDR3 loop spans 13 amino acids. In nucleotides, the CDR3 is TGTACCAGCAGCGGGAGGACCACAGATACGCAGTATTTT. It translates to CTSSGRTTDTQYF. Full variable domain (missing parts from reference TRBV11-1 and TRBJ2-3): EAEVAQSPRYKITEKSQAVAFWCDPISGHATLYWYRQILGQGPELLVQFQDESVVDDSQLPKDRFSAERLKGVDSTLKIQPAELGDSAMYLCTSSGRTTDTQYFGPGTRLTVL.

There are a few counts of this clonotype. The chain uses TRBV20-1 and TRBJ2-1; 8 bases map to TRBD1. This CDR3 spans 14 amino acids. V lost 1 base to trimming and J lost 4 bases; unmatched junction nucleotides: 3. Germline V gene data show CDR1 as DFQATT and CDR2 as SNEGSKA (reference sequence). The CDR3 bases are TGCAGTGCTAGAGCGGGACAGGTATACAATGAGCAGTTCTTC. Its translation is CSARAGQVYNEQFF.

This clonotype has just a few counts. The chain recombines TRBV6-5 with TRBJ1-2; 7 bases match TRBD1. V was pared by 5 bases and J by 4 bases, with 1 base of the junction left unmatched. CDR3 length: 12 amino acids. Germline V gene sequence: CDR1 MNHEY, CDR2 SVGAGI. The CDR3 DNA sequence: TGTGCCAGCAGTGGGACAGCCTATGGCTACACCTTC. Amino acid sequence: CASSGTAYGYTF.

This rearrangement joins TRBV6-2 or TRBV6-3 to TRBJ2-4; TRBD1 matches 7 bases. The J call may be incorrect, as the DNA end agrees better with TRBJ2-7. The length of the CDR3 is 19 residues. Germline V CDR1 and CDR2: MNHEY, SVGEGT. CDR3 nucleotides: TGTGCCAGCAGTTACTCGAGTAGAGGGGGCCGTTCCTCATCCCACGAGCAGTACTTC. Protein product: CASSYSSRGGRSSSHEQYF.

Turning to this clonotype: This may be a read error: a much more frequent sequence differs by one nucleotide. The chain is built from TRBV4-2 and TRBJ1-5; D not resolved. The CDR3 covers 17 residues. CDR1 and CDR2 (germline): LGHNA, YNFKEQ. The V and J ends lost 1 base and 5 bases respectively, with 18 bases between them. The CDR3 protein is CASSQGVAVAGDQPQHF. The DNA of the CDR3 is TGTGCCAGCAGCCAAGGGGTGGCGGTCGCCGGCGATCAGCCCCAGCATTTT.

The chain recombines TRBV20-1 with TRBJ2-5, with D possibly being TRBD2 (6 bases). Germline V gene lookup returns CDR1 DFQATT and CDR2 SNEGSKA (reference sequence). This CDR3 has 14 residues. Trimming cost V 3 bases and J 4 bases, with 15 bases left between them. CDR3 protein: CSASAQGGRETQYF. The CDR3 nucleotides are TGCAGTGCTAGTGCGCAGGGAGGTCGAGAGACCCAGTACTTC.

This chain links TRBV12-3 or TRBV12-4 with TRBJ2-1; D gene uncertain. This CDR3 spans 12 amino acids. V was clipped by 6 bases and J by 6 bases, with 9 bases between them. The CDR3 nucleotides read TGTGCCAGCAGCCCCCTGCGCAATGAGCAGTTCTTC. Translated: CASSPLRNEQFF.

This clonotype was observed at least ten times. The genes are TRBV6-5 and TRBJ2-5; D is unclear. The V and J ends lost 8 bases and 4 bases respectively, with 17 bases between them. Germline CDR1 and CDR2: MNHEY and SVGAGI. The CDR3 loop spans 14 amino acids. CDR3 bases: TGTGCCAGCCGTTGGCGCCGAGTAACAGAGACCCAGTACTTC. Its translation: CASRWRRVTETQYF.

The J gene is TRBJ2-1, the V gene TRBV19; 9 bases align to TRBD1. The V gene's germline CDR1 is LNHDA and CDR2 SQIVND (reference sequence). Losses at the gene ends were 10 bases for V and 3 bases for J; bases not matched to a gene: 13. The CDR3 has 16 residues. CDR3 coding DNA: TGTGCCACCTCAAAAGAAACAGGGGGCGGCTACAATGAGCAGTTCTTC. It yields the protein CATSKETGGGYNEQFF.

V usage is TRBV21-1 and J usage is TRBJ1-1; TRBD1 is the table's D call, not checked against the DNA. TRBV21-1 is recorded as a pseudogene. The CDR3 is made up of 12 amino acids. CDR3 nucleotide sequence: TGTGCCAGCAGCAACCGACAGGGGGGCGCTTTCTTT. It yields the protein CASSNRQGGAFF.

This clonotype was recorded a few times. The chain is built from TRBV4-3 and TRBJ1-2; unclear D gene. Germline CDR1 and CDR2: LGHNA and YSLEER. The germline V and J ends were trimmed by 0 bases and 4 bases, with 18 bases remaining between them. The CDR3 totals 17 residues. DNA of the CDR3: TGCGCCAGCAGCCAAGATCTGGTCTCCTCGAGTGGCTATGGCTACACCTTC. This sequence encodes CASSQDLVSSSGYGYTF.

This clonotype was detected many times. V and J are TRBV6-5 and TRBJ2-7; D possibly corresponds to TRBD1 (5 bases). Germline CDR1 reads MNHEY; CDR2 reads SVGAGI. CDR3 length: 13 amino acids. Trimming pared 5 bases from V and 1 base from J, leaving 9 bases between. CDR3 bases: TGTGCCAGCAGTATCGACAGTTCCTACGAGCAGTACTTC. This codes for CASSIDSSYEQYF.

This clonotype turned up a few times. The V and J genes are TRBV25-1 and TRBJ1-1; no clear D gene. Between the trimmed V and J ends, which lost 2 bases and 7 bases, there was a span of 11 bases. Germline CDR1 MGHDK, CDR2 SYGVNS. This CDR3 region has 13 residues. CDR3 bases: TGTGCCAGCAGTGAACGAACAAAGAGTGAAGCTTTCTTT. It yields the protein CASSERTKSEAFF.

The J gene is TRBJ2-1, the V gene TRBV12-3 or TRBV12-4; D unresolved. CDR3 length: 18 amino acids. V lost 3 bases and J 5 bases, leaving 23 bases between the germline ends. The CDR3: CASSLVSVVGRRDNEQFF. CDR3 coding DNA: TGTGCCAGCAGTTTGGTGTCCGTGGTCGGCAGGCGAGACAATGAGCAGTTCTTC.

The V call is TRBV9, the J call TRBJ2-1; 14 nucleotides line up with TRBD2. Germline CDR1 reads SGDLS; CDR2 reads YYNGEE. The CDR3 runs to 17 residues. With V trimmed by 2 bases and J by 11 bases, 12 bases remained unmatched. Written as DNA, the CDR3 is TGTGCCAGCAGCGTGCATAGCGGGACTAGCGGGGGTAATAAGCAGTTCTTC. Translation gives CASSVHSGTSGGNKQFF.

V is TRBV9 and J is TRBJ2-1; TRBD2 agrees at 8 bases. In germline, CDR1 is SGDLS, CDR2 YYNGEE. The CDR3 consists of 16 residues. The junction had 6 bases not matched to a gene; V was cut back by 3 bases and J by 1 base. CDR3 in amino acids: CASSDGGGQSYNEQFF. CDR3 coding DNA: TGTGCCAGCAGCGACGGGGGGGGCCAATCCTACAATGAGCAGTTCTTC.

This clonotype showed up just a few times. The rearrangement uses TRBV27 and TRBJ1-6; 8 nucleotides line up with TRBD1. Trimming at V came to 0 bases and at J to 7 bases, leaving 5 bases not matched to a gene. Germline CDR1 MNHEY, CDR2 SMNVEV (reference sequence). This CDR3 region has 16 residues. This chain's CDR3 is CASSLSPDRGNSPLHF. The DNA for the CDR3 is TGTGCCAGCAGTTTATCCCCCGACAGGGGCAATTCACCCCTCCACTTT.

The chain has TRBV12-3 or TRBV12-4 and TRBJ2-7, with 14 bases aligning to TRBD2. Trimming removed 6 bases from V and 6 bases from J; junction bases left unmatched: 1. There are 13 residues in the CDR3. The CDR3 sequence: CASRGLAGGEQYF. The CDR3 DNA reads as TGTGCCAGCAGAGGACTAGCGGGAGGCGAGCAGTACTTC.

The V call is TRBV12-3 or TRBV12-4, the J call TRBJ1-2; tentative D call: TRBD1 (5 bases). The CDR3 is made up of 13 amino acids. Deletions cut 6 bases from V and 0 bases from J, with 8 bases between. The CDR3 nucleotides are TGTGCCAGCAGCGTGGGGGCTAACTATGGCTACACCTTC. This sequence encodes CASSVGANYGYTF.

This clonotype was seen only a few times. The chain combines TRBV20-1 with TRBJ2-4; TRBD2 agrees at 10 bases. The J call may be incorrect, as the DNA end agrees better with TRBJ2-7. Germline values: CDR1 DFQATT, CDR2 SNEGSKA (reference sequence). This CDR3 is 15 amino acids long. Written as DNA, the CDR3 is TGCAGTGCTAGAATACTAGCGGGGAATTCCTACGAGCAGTACTTC. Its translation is CSARILAGNSYEQYF.

The CDR3 here is CSAGEVGYTF. The CDR3, as DNA: TGCAGTGCCGGGGAGGTGGGCTACACCTTC. J is TRBJ1-2 and V is TRBV20-1; D call uncertain. V dropped 6 bases and J dropped 8 bases, with 10 bases sitting between them. Germline lookup yields CDR1 DFQATT and CDR2 SNEGSKA (reference sequence). There are 10 residues in the CDR3.

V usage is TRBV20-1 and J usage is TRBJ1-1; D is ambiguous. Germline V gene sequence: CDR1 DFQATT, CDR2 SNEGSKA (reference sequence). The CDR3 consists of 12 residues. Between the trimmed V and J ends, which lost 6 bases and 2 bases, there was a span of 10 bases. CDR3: CSAWTGNTEAFF. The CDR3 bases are TGCAGTGCGTGGACGGGAAACACTGAAGCTTTCTTT.

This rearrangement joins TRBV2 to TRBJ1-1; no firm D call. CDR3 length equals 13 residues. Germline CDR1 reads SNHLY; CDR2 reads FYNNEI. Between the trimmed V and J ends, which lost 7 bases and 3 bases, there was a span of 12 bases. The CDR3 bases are TGTGCCAGCAACAAACAGACCGACACTGAAGCTTTCTTT. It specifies CASNKQTDTEAFF.

DNA for the CDR3: TGTGCCAGCAGTTTATCTTCGGGGGGTCCCAATCAGCCCCAGCATTTT. Translated: CASSLSSGGPNQPQHF. This chain links TRBV28 with TRBJ1-5; D may be TRBD1 (5 bases). Germline assignment: CDR1 MDHEN and CDR2 SYDVKM. The CDR3 has 16 amino acids. Trimming took 1 base from V and 3 from J, leaving 13 bases between them.

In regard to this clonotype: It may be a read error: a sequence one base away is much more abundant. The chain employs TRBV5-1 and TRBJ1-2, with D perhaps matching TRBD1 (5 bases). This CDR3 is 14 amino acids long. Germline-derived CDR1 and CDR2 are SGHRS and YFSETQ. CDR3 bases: TGCGCCAGCAGGGGGCTCGACCGGCTCCATGGCTGCACCTTC. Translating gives CASRGLDRLHGCTF.

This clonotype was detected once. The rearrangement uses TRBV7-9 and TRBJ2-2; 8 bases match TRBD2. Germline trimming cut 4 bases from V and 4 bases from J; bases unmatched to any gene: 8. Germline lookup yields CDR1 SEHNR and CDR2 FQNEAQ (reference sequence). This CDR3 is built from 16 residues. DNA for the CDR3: TGTGCCAGCAGCTCCTCAGCGGGAGTCGGCACCGGGGAGCTGTTTTTT. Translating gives CASSSSAGVGTGELFF.

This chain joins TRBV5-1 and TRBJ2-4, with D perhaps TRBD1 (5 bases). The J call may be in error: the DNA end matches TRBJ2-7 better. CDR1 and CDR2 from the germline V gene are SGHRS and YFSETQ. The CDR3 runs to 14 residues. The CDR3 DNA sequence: TGCGCCAGCAGCTTGGAGCCGACAGTGGGCGAGCAGTACTTC. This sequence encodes CASSLEPTVGEQYF.

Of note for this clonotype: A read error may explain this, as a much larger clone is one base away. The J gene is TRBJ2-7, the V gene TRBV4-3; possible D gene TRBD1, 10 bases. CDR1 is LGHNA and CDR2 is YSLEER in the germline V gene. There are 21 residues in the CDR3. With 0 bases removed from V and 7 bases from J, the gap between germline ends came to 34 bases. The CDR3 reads CASSQEIRDRGIGLARDEQYF. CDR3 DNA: TGCGCCAGCAGCCAAGAGATTAGGGACAGGGGCATTGGACTAGCGAGGGATGAGCAGTACTTC.

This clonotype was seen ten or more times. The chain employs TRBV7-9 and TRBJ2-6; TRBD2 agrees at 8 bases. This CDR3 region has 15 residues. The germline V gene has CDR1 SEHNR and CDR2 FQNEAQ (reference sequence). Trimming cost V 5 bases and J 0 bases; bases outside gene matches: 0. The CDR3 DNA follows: TGTGCCAGCAGCAGCGGGAGCTCTGGGGCCAACGTCCTGACTTTC. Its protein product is CASSSGSSGANVLTF.

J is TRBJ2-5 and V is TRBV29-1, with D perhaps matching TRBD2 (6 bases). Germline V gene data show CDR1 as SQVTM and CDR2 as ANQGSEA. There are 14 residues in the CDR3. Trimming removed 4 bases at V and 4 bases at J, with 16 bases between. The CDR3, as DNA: TGCAGCGTTGCTTACGTCGGGAGTCGAGAGACCCAGTACTTC. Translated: CSVAYVGSRETQYF.

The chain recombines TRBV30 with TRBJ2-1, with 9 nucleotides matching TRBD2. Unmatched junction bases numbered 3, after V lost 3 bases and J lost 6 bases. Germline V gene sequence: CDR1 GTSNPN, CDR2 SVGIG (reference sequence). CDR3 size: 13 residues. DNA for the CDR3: TGTGCCTGGAGACTAGCGGGCACCAATGAGCAGTTCTTC. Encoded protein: CAWRLAGTNEQFF.

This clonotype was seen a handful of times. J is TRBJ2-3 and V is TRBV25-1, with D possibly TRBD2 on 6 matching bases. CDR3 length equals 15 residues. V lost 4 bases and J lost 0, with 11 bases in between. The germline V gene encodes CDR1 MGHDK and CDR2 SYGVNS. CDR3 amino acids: CASSGSGSSTDTQYF. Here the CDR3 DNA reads TGTGCCAGCAGTGGCAGCGGGTCTAGCACAGATACGCAGTATTTT.